This T cell receptor (beta chain) was observed in a study of blood T cells in healthy people across ages. Germline CDR1 and CDR2: ENHRY and SYGVKD. V was cut by 3 bases and J by 1 base, with 11 bases left in between. The CDR3 totals 15 residues. The second PCR ran roughly 6 to 11 cycles with a sample-barcoded 5' primer and J-beta primers. TCRdb re-analysed the 5' RACE reads in MiXCR, keeping a single row per CDR3 protein. The table includes under 1,000,000 distinct CDR3 sequences, more than 35% detected once. Peripheral blood was drawn, roughly 10 milliliters per donor. PBMCs numbering at least 6.5 million were isolated per sample.

The chain recombines TRBV10-3 with TRBJ2-3, with D tentatively TRBD1 or TRBD2 (5 bases each). This clonotype originated in a man older than 75 in good health. The sequencing sample was made of blood. The CDR3 DNA reads as TGTGCCATCAGTGATTCGGGACGGGGCACAGATACGCAGTATTTT. Its translation is CAISDSGRGTDTQYF.